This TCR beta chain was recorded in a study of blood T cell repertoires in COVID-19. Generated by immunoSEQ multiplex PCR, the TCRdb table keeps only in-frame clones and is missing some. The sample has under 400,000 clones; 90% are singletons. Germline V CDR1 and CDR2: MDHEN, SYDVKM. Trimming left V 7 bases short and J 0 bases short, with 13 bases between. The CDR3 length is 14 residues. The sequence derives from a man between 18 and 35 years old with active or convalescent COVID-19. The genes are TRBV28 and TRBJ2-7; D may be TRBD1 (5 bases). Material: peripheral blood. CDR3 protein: CASNTQGSSYEQYF. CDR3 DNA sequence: TGTGCCAGCAACACGCAGGGTTCCTCCTACGAGCAGTACTTC.